The rows below give T cell receptor beta chains drawn from one sample of a study of blood T cell repertoires in COVID-19. The assay was immunoSEQ multiplex PCR, and TCRdb's table has in-frame clones only and misses some. There are over 65,000 clones in the sample; 80% to 85% occur only once, and 9.2% lies in the top ten. The sample taken for sequencing was peripheral blood. The receptors shown here come from a human donor in a cohort sampled during active COVID-19. Each CDR3 is given with its conserved first and last residue. D genes are given only for firm matches. Clone size appears in some rows only: once, few, many, or a class for an expanded clone.

clone_size	v_call	d_call	j_call	cdr3_aa	cdr3_nt
-	TRBV6-6	TRBD2	TRBJ2-5	CASRQAPYSGRETQYF	TGTGCCAGCAGACAGGCGCCGTATAGCGGGAGAGAGACCCAGTACTTC
-	TRBV6-6	-	TRBJ2-3	CASSYLAQNTDTQYF	TGTGCCAGCAGTTACTTAGCCCAAAACACAGATACGCAGTATTTT
-	TRBV6-6	-	TRBJ1-1	CASSPAEVPNTEAFF	TGTGCCAGCAGTCCCGCTGAGGTCCCGAACACTGAAGCTTTCTTT
few	TRBV30	TRBD1	TRBJ2-7	CAWSAGLTRQGAYEQYF	TGTGCCTGGAGTGCCGGACTGACCCGACAGGGGGCCTACGAGCAGTACTTC
-	TRBV4-3	TRBD2	TRBJ2-3	CASSQDSGLGRPSTDTQYF	TGCGCCAGCAGCCAAGATTCGGGACTAGGTCGTCCTAGCACAGATACGCAGTATTTT
-	TRBV5-4	TRBD1	TRBJ2-7	CASSNRTGELDEQYF	TGTGCCAGCAGCAACCGGACAGGGGAACTCGACGAGCAGTACTTC
-	TRBV5-1	TRBD1	TRBJ1-5	CASSPGTGEQPQHF	TGCGCCAGCAGCCCCGGGACAGGGGAACAGCCCCAGCATTTT
-	TRBV28	-	TRBJ1-3	CASSPALSHYYISSGNTIYF	TGTGCCAGCAGTCCCGCTTTATCTCACTACTATATAAGCTCTGGAAACACCATATATTTT
once	TRBV7-2	-	TRBJ1-1	CASSSPGHRNTEAFF	TGTGCCAGCAGCTCCCCAGGACATAGGAACACTGAAGCTTTCTTT
-	TRBV9	-	TRBJ2-1	CASSTRAQGNEQFF	TGTGCCAGCAGCACCAGAGCCCAGGGGAATGAGCAGTTCTTC
-	TRBV24-1	TRBD1	TRBJ2-2	CATGGPNTGELFF	TGTGCCACAGGGGGCCCGAACACCGGGGAGCTGTTTTTT
few	TRBV27	TRBD2	TRBJ2-7	CASSKGTSLTYEQYF	TGTGCCAGCAGTAAGGGGACTAGCCTTACCTACGAGCAGTACTTC
-	TRBV4-1	-	TRBJ2-4	CASSPPADLNIQYF	TGCGCCAGCAGCCCCCCAGCGGATCTTAACATTCAGTACTTC
-	TRBV10-3	-	TRBJ2-1	CAISESWTSGRRNEQFF	TGTGCCATCAGTGAGTCGTGGACCTCTGGGAGGAGGAATGAGCAGTTCTTC
few	TRBV1	-	TRBJ2-7	CTSIRTSGGYEQYF	TGCACCAGCATCCGGACTAGCGGTGGGTACGAGCAGTACTTC
-	TRBV28	TRBD1	TRBJ1-1	CASSFPGTGSAEAFF	TGTGCCAGCAGTTTTCCGGGGACAGGGTCCGCTGAAGCTTTCTTT
-	TRBV27	TRBD1	TRBJ1-1	CASSAPRDRGEAFF	TGTGCCAGCAGTGCTCCCCGGGACAGGGGGGAAGCTTTCTTT
-	TRBV7-9	-	TRBJ1-2	CASSYDEVFHGYTF	TGTGCCAGCAGCTATGACGAGGTTTTTCATGGCTACACCTTC
-	TRBV3-1/TRBV3-2	-	TRBJ2-7	CASSQTNREQYF	TGTGCCAGCAGCCAAACAAATCGCGAGCAGTACTTC
-	TRBV10-3	-	TRBJ2-7	CAISESMGDTYEQYF	TGTGCCATCAGTGAGTCGATGGGAGACACCTACGAGCAGTACTTC
-	TRBV6-6	-	TRBJ1-1	CASKDSSWEVGTEAFF	TGTGCCAGCAAAGACAGTTCGTGGGAGGTGGGCACTGAAGCTTTCTTT
-	TRBV7-2	-	TRBJ1-1	CASSLAWRGTEAFF	TGTGCCAGCAGCTTAGCCTGGCGGGGCACTGAAGCTTTCTTT
once	TRBV30	TRBD1	TRBJ2-3	CAWSTGQGIVTDTQYF	TGTGCCTGGAGTACGGGACAGGGGATAGTCACAGATACGCAGTATTTT
few	TRBV5-1	-	TRBJ2-3	CASSLDGRGSDTQYF	TGCGCCAGCAGCTTGGATGGGAGAGGGTCAGATACGCAGTATTTT
-	TRBV5-1	TRBD2	TRBJ2-1	CASRSGTSDYNEQFF	TGCGCCAGCAGATCCGGGACTAGCGACTACAATGAGCAGTTCTTC
-	TRBV24-1	-	TRBJ2-1	CATSDLRRDNEQFF	TGTGCCACCAGTGATTTGCGGCGGGACAATGAGCAGTTCTTC
once	TRBV2	-	TRBJ2-7	CASSDLTRVHEQYF	TGTGCCAGCAGCGACCTTACTAGAGTCCACGAGCAGTACTTC
-	TRBV2	TRBD1	TRBJ1-1	CASRAQGAEAFF	TGTGCCAGCAGGGCTCAGGGGGCTGAAGCTTTCTTT
-	TRBV28	TRBD1	TRBJ1-2	CASSLAQDRATF	TGTGCCAGCAGTTTAGCCCAGGACAGGGCCACCTTC
-	TRBV30	-	TRBJ1-2	CAWGRDRPYGYTF	TGTGCCTGGGGAAGAGACAGGCCATATGGCTACACCTTC
-	TRBV5-1	-	TRBJ2-2	CASSSGTSLNTGELFF	TGCGCCAGCAGCTCCGGCACTAGCCTAAACACCGGGGAGCTGTTTTTT
once	TRBV28	-	TRBJ2-2	CASRTLARYTGELFF	TGTGCCAGCAGGACCCTAGCGAGATACACCGGGGAGCTGTTTTTT
once	TRBV7-9	TRBD2	TRBJ2-1	CASLGLAGVPGGEENEQFF	TGTGCCAGCTTGGGCCTAGCGGGAGTCCCGGGTGGGGAAGAAAATGAGCAGTTCTTC
-	TRBV5-1	-	TRBJ2-5	CASSLRQAETQYF	TGCGCCAGCAGCTTGCGCCAGGCGGAGACCCAGTACTTC
-	TRBV30	TRBD1	TRBJ1-2	CAWVSQDRGHNYGYTF	TGTGCCTGGGTATCGCAGGACAGGGGCCATAACTATGGCTACACCTTC
few	TRBV2	-	TRBJ2-7	CASILEEGSYEQYF	TGTGCCAGCATACTTGAGGAAGGAAGCTACGAGCAGTACTTC
-	TRBV6-6	TRBD1	TRBJ2-2	CASRGQRSTGELFF	TGTGCCAGCAGGGGACAGCGGTCCACCGGGGAGCTGTTTTTT
-	TRBV7-2	TRBD1	TRBJ1-6	CASSSGPGQNNSPLHF	TGTGCCAGCAGCTCGGGGCCGGGACAGAATAATTCACCCCTCCACTTT
few	TRBV7-2	-	TRBJ1-3	CASSTDSYSGNTIYF	TGTGCCAGCAGCACCGACTCCTACTCTGGAAACACCATATATTTT
-	TRBV2	TRBD1	TRBJ1-2	CASRRTGGVYGYTF	TGTGCCAGCAGAAGGACAGGTGGTGTGTATGGCTACACCTTC
-	TRBV18	TRBD2	TRBJ2-7	CASSFYEASGTYEQYF	TGTGCCAGCTCCTTCTACGAGGCTAGCGGGACTTACGAGCAGTACTTC
-	TRBV6-9	TRBD2	TRBJ2-1	CASSASPFPSGRIKDEQFF	TGTGCCAGCAGTGCATCCCCCTTTCCCAGCGGGAGAATCAAAGATGAGCAGTTCTTC
-	TRBV5-6	TRBD1	TRBJ2-4	CASSLNRGLGKNIQYF	TGTGCCAGCAGCTTGAACAGGGGGCTGGGCAAAAACATTCAGTACTTC
-	TRBV5-5	-	TRBJ1-4	CASSLNPATNEKLFF	TGTGCCAGCAGCTTGAACCCAGCAACTAATGAAAAACTGTTTTTT
-	TRBV7-9	TRBD1	TRBJ1-2	CASSRGTGGFGYTF	TGTGCCAGCAGCAGGGGGACAGGGGGCTTTGGCTACACCTTC
-	TRBV24-1	-	TRBJ2-3	CATSRGSTDTQYF	TGTGCCACCAGTCGGGGGAGCACAGATACGCAGTATTTT
few	TRBV9	TRBD1	TRBJ1-2	CASSSDRGHGYTF	TGTGCCAGCAGCTCCGACAGGGGTCATGGCTACACCTTC
-	TRBV5-6	TRBD1	TRBJ1-4	CASSLGGLPQGGLFF	TGTGCCAGCAGCTTGGGAGGACTGCCCCAGGGGGGACTGTTTTTT
-	TRBV5-1	-	TRBJ1-5	CASSPLPQHF	TGCGCCAGCAGCCCCCTGCCCCAGCATTTT
-	TRBV2	TRBD2	TRBJ2-3	CASSARQLAGGRPDTQYF	TGTGCCAGCAGCGCCCGACAACTAGCGGGAGGGAGGCCAGATACGCAGTATTTT
-	TRBV5-1	TRBD1	TRBJ2-1	CASSLGQGAYEQFF	TGCGCCAGCAGCTTGGGACAGGGGGCTTATGAGCAGTTCTTC
-	TRBV7-2	-	TRBJ1-1	CASSLGHGGTEAFF	TGTGCCAGCAGCTTAGGTCACGGGGGAACTGAAGCTTTCTTT
few	TRBV30	TRBD1	TRBJ2-4	CAWDRGIGKNIQYF	TGTGCCTGGGACAGGGGGATCGGCAAAAACATTCAGTACTTC
-	TRBV7-9	-	TRBJ2-2	CASSTSSGTSGGELFF	TGTGCCAGCAGCACATCCTCCGGGACATCTGGCGGGGAGCTGTTTTTT
-	TRBV27	TRBD2	TRBJ2-5	CASSSDLGLAGETQYF	TGTGCCAGCAGTTCAGACCTCGGACTAGCGGGAGAGACCCAGTACTTC
-	TRBV9	TRBD1	TRBJ2-7	CASTRAGQAQEQYF	TGTGCCAGCACCAGGGCGGGACAGGCCCAGGAGCAGTACTTC